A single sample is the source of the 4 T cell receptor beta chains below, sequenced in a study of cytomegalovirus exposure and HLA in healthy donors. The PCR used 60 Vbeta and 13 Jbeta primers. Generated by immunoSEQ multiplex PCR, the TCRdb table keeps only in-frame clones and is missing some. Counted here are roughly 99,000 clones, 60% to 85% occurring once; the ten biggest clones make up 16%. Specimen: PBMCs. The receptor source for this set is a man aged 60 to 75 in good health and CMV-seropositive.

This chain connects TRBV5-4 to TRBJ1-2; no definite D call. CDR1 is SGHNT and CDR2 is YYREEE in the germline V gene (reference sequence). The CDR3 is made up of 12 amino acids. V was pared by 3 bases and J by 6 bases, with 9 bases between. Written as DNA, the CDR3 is TGTGCCAGCAGCTCAGAGGTTGATGGCTACACCTTC. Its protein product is CASSSEVDGYTF.

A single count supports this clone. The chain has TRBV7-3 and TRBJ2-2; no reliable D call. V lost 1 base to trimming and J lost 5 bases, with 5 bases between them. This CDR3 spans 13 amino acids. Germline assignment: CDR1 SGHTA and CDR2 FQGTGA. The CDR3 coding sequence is TGTGCCAGCAGCTTAAGTCTAACCGGGGAGCTGTTTTTT. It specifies CASSLSLTGELFF. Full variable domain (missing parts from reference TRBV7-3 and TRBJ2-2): GAGVSQTPSNKVTEKGKYVELRCDPISGHTALYWYRQSLGQGPEFLIYFQGTGAADDSGLPNDRFFAVRPEGSVSTLKIQRTERGDSAVYLCASSLSLTGELFFGEGSRLTVL.

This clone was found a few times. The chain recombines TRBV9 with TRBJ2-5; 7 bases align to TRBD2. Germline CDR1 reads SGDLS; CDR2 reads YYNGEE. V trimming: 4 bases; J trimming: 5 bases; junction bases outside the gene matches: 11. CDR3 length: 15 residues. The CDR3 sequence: CASSPSPGRVETQYF. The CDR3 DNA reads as TGTGCCAGCAGCCCGAGTCCGGGGAGGGTGGAGACCCAGTACTTC.

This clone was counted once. The DNA for the CDR3 is TGTGCCAGCAGCGTAGGCAGGGGCGAAATCCACGAGCAGTACTTC. This encodes CASSVGRGEIHEQYF. The V and J genes are TRBV9 and TRBJ2-7; D might be TRBD1 (6 bases). Germline CDR1 and CDR2: SGDLS and YYNGEE. Trimming shortened V by 0 bases and J by 5 bases, and 15 bases separated the two germline ends. The CDR3 spans 15 residues.